The rows below give T cell receptor beta chains drawn from one sample of a study of STAT3 mutations in large granular lymphocyte leukemia. Produced via immunoSEQ multiplex PCR; TCRdb's table is partial and in-frame only. The sample has approximately 42,000 clones, roughly 81% seen once. Sample: PBMCs. The receptor source for this set is a human donor with T large granular lymphocyte leukemia. Some clones in this sample may be carry-over from other donors' samples. Both conserved end residues are trimmed from each CDR3.

V gene: TRBV7-2; CDR3 protein: ASSLSGYNEQF
V gene: TRBV28; CDR3 protein: ASKGTLWAF
V gene: TRBV5-1; CDR3 protein: ASSLAPGIHGYT
V gene: TRBV4-1; CDR3 protein: ASSQTSPYNQPQH
V gene: TRBV15; CDR3 protein: ATSGDLARNEQF
V gene: TRBV5-4; CDR3 protein: ASSRGVSSSYNEQF
V gene: TRBV28; CDR3 protein: ASSLLRLRDSNYGYT
V gene: TRBV6-6; CDR3 protein: ASSSLTGLPPYEQY
V gene: TRBV18; CDR3 protein: ASSPTGPGPVYEQY
V gene: TRBV19; CDR3 protein: ASSLQEPNYGYT
V gene: TRBV28; CDR3 protein: ASSAGPSGYSPLH
V gene: TRBV5-1; CDR3 protein: ASSGQGDSYEQY
V gene: TRBV6-5; CDR3 protein: ASSLTGRDGYT
V gene: TRBV7-9; CDR3 protein: ASTPPGVRLSGNTIY
V gene: TRBV5-4; CDR3 protein: ASSLGVTPGEQF
V gene: TRBV5-1; CDR3 protein: ASSLIGAIAGNTIY
V gene: TRBV6-5; CDR3 protein: ASRSGQFQETQY
V gene: TRBV5-1; CDR3 protein: ASSPLRGLNPSYEQY
V gene: TRBV28; CDR3 protein: ASSTQSYQPQH
V gene: TRBV5-1; CDR3 protein: ASSSTRQGNTGELF
V gene: TRBV28; CDR3 protein: ASSPGTSGAHEQY
V gene: TRBV14; CDR3 protein: ASSQDNGQEGKQY
V gene: TRBV28; CDR3 protein: ASSPPDRPPEAF
V gene: TRBV7-2; CDR3 protein: ASSFGGGSVAKNIQY
V gene: TRBV28; CDR3 protein: ASSLMARETQY
V gene: TRBV4-1; CDR3 protein: ASSQVSDRKVYEQY
V gene: TRBV5-4; CDR3 protein: ASSFVGVGQETQY
V gene: TRBV6-1; CDR3 protein: ASSVSGGSIYEQF
V gene: TRBV14; CDR3 protein: ASSPRTTYGYT
V gene: TRBV19; CDR3 protein: ASSMGQEYQPQH
V gene: TRBV5-6; CDR3 protein: ASSFKGGMIEAF
V gene: TRBV18; CDR3 protein: ASSPFTDLNSPLH
V gene: TRBV19; CDR3 protein: ASNTVAAGDSHEQF
V gene: TRBV30; CDR3 protein: AWSRGGAGAGQY
V gene: TRBV7-2; CDR3 protein: ASSPQNGQPQH
V gene: TRBV6-5; CDR3 protein: ASSYSKNGQGFGYT
V gene: TRBV28; CDR3 protein: ASRTTRGYSGANVLT
V gene: TRBV7-9; CDR3 protein: ASSSASYEQY
V gene: TRBV7-9; CDR3 protein: ASSLVREGFEQY
V gene: TRBV7-9; CDR3 protein: ASSLDRGREKLF
V gene: TRBV9; CDR3 protein: ASSSVGAGELF
V gene: TRBV27; CDR3 protein: ASSFRQAADTQY
V gene: TRBV28; CDR3 protein: ASSTPSGTGRSEQY
V gene: TRBV15; CDR3 protein: ATSRETALITDTQY
V gene: TRBV7-8; CDR3 protein: ASSSRGLSTDTQY
V gene: TRBV4-3; CDR3 protein: ASSQAGQGTDTQY
V gene: TRBV18; CDR3 protein: ASSLDRAQPQH
V gene: TRBV18; CDR3 protein: ASSPRGTRNSPLH
V gene: TRBV7-9; CDR3 protein: ASSLNSHTGELF
V gene: TRBV19; CDR3 protein: ASSSPGLAVNEQF
V gene: TRBV9; CDR3 protein: ASSVEAYTGELF
V gene: TRBV19; CDR3 protein: ASSNTGTSPLH
V gene: TRBV2; CDR3 protein: ASSDDGHSGNTIY
V gene: TRBV7-9; CDR3 protein: ASSFPVQTFADTQY